These T cell receptor beta chains were read from a single sample in a study of somatic mutations in cytotoxic T cells in rheumatoid arthritis. Sequenced by immunoSEQ multiplex PCR; TCRdb stores in-frame clones only, minus some. This table holds tens of thousands of clones, around nine tenths found once. The specimen was CD8+ T cells sorted from blood. The source is an adult with rheumatoid arthritis. Each CDR3 is given with its conserved first and last residue. D genes are given only for firm matches. Clone size is shown for a subset of rows, as once, few, many or a class of expanded clone.

cdr3_length: 16; v_call: TRBV7-9; j_call: TRBJ1-1; d_call: .; clone_size: few; cdr3_aa: CASSLGVRGLNTEAFF; cdr3_nt: TGTGCCAGCAGCTTAGGAGTCAGGGGACTGAACACTGAAGCTTTCTTT
cdr3_length: 16; v_call: TRBV4-1; j_call: TRBJ2-2; d_call: .; clone_size: few; cdr3_aa: CASSQDRATNTGELFF; cdr3_nt: TGCGCCAGCAGCCAAGATCGGGCCACGAACACCGGGGAGCTGTTTTTT
cdr3_length: 14; v_call: TRBV6-1; j_call: TRBJ2-5; d_call: .; clone_size: .; cdr3_aa: CASSEIWGQETQYF; cdr3_nt: TGTGCCAGCAGTGAAATTTGGGGGCAAGAGACCCAGTACTTC
cdr3_length: 13; v_call: TRBV2; j_call: TRBJ2-7; d_call: .; clone_size: .; cdr3_aa: CASSPSGSHEQYF; cdr3_nt: TGTGCCAGCAGCCCCTCTGGGAGCCACGAGCAGTACTTC
cdr3_length: 13; v_call: TRBV5-1; j_call: TRBJ1-1; d_call: .; clone_size: few; cdr3_aa: CASSLYLNTEAFF; cdr3_nt: TGCGCCAGCAGCTTGTACTTGAACACTGAAGCTTTCTTT
cdr3_length: 16; v_call: TRBV9; j_call: TRBJ2-5; d_call: TRBD1; clone_size: .; cdr3_aa: CASSSRDRRVEETQYF; cdr3_nt: TGTGCCAGCAGCTCCCGGGACAGACGCGTAGAGGAGACCCAGTACTTC
cdr3_length: 15; v_call: TRBV6-6; j_call: TRBJ2-1; d_call: TRBD2; clone_size: once; cdr3_aa: CASSATSGSYNEQFF; cdr3_nt: TGTGCCAGCAGTGCGACTAGCGGTTCCTACAATGAGCAGTTCTTC
cdr3_length: 15; v_call: TRBV7-3; j_call: TRBJ2-3; d_call: TRBD2; clone_size: .; cdr3_aa: CASSLGRVSTDTQYF; cdr3_nt: TGTGCCAGCAGCTTAGGGAGGGTGAGCACAGATACGCAGTATTTT
cdr3_length: 15; v_call: TRBV14; j_call: TRBJ1-5; d_call: TRBD1; clone_size: .; cdr3_aa: CASSREDRGNQPQHF; cdr3_nt: TGTGCCAGCAGCCGGGAGGACAGGGGCAATCAGCCCCAGCATTTT
cdr3_length: 13; v_call: TRBV15; j_call: TRBJ1-6; d_call: .; clone_size: .; cdr3_aa: CATSRTGGSPLHF; cdr3_nt: TGTGCCACCAGCAGGACCGGAGGTTCACCCCTCCACTTT
cdr3_length: 17; v_call: TRBV4-1; j_call: TRBJ2-1; d_call: TRBD1; clone_size: once; cdr3_aa: CASSQDQGAGSYNEQFF; cdr3_nt: TGCGCCAGCAGCCAAGATCAGGGGGCCGGCTCATACAATGAGCAGTTCTTC
cdr3_length: 15; v_call: TRBV29-1; j_call: TRBJ2-1; d_call: TRBD2; clone_size: .; cdr3_aa: CSVEGTSRSYNEQFF; cdr3_nt: TGCAGCGTTGAAGGGACTAGTAGGTCCTACAATGAGCAGTTCTTC
cdr3_length: 15; v_call: TRBV28; j_call: TRBJ1-5; d_call: .; clone_size: .; cdr3_aa: CASSSQFYSNQPQHF; cdr3_nt: TGTGCCAGCAGTTCCCAGTTCTATAGCAATCAGCCCCAGCATTTT
cdr3_length: 12; v_call: TRBV4-2; j_call: TRBJ2-7; d_call: .; clone_size: few; cdr3_aa: CASSPSGPEQYF; cdr3_nt: TGTGCCAGCAGCCCCTCCGGCCCCGAGCAGTACTTC
cdr3_length: 21; v_call: TRBV9; j_call: TRBJ2-1; d_call: .; clone_size: .; cdr3_aa: CASSVAVEPRITQDFVNEQFF; cdr3_nt: TGTGCCAGCAGCGTAGCGGTAGAACCGCGGATTACCCAGGATTTTGTCAATGAGCAGTTCTTC
cdr3_length: 17; v_call: TRBV11-2; j_call: TRBJ2-1; d_call: TRBD1; clone_size: .; cdr3_aa: CASSSPRTGITDNEQFF; cdr3_nt: TGTGCCAGCAGCTCGCCTCGGACAGGGATCACTGACAATGAGCAGTTCTTC
cdr3_length: 16; v_call: TRBV7-9; j_call: TRBJ2-1; d_call: .; clone_size: .; cdr3_aa: CASSPQGGTAYDEQFF; cdr3_nt: TGTGCCAGCAGCCCTCAGGGGGGGACCGCTTACGATGAGCAGTTCTTC
cdr3_length: 15; v_call: TRBV28; j_call: TRBJ2-7; d_call: .; clone_size: once; cdr3_aa: CASGPGVMLSYEQYF; cdr3_nt: TGTGCCAGCGGCCCAGGGGTCATGCTTTCCTACGAGCAGTACTTC
cdr3_length: 14; v_call: TRBV2; j_call: TRBJ1-5; d_call: .; clone_size: .; cdr3_aa: CASSEYRGDQPQHF; cdr3_nt: TGTGCCAGCAGTGAATATCGGGGTGATCAGCCCCAGCATTTT
cdr3_length: 16; v_call: TRBV19; j_call: TRBJ2-1; d_call: TRBD2; clone_size: .; cdr3_aa: CASSIDASGAYNEQFF; cdr3_nt: TGTGCCAGTAGTATAGACGCGAGCGGGGCTTACAATGAGCAGTTCTTC
cdr3_length: 14; v_call: TRBV27; j_call: TRBJ2-1; d_call: .; clone_size: .; cdr3_aa: CASTPGGSYNEQFF; cdr3_nt: TGTGCCAGCACCCCTGGGGGCTCCTACAATGAGCAGTTCTTC
cdr3_length: 15; v_call: TRBV30; j_call: TRBJ2-1; d_call: .; clone_size: .; cdr3_aa: CAWSVMGLEYNEQFF; cdr3_nt: TGTGCCTGGAGTGTAATGGGTTTGGAGTACAATGAGCAGTTCTTC
cdr3_length: 15; v_call: TRBV5-4; j_call: TRBJ2-1; d_call: TRBD2; clone_size: .; cdr3_aa: CASSQVASGENEQFF; cdr3_nt: TGTGCCAGCAGCCAAGTAGCTAGCGGGGAGAATGAGCAGTTCTTC
cdr3_length: 13; v_call: TRBV6-5; j_call: TRBJ2-7; d_call: .; clone_size: few; cdr3_aa: CASSYSGVLEQYF; cdr3_nt: TGTGCCAGCAGTTACTCGGGGGTACTCGAGCAGTACTTC
cdr3_length: 13; v_call: TRBV27; j_call: TRBJ2-5; d_call: .; clone_size: .; cdr3_aa: CASSLAGGETQYF; cdr3_nt: TGTGCCAGCAGTTTAGCGGGTGGAGAGACCCAGTACTTC
cdr3_length: 13; v_call: TRBV25-1; j_call: TRBJ2-1; d_call: TRBD1; clone_size: .; cdr3_aa: CASSVTGWNEQFF; cdr3_nt: TGTGCCAGCAGTGTGACAGGGTGGAATGAGCAGTTCTTC
cdr3_length: 13; v_call: TRBV7-9; j_call: TRBJ2-7; d_call: .; clone_size: .; cdr3_aa: CASSLRSQAEQYF; cdr3_nt: TGTGCCAGCAGTCTTAGGTCTCAGGCGGAGCAGTACTTC
cdr3_length: 14; v_call: TRBV5-6; j_call: TRBJ2-7; d_call: TRBD1; clone_size: .; cdr3_aa: CASSPTPTGLEQYF; cdr3_nt: TGTGCCAGCAGCCCTACCCCGACAGGGCTCGAGCAGTACTTC
cdr3_length: 15; v_call: TRBV6-5; j_call: TRBJ2-1; d_call: .; clone_size: .; cdr3_aa: CASSYGGGYQGEQFF; cdr3_nt: TGTGCCAGCAGTTACGGCGGAGGCTATCAGGGAGAGCAGTTCTTC
cdr3_length: 14; v_call: TRBV29-1; j_call: TRBJ2-1; d_call: TRBD2; clone_size: .; cdr3_aa: CSVMEWREGNEQFF; cdr3_nt: TGCAGCGTTATGGAGTGGAGGGAGGGCAATGAGCAGTTCTTC
cdr3_length: 13; v_call: TRBV28; j_call: TRBJ1-2; d_call: .; clone_size: .; cdr3_aa: CASRFVDGYGYTF; cdr3_nt: TGTGCCAGCCGGTTTGTGGACGGCTATGGCTACACCTTC
cdr3_length: 16; v_call: TRBV7-9; j_call: TRBJ2-2; d_call: TRBD1; clone_size: .; cdr3_aa: CASSFRQGSRTGELFF; cdr3_nt: TGTGCCAGCAGCTTTCGACAGGGCTCTAGGACCGGGGAGCTGTTTTTT
cdr3_length: 9; v_call: TRBV20-1; j_call: TRBJ2-1; d_call: .; clone_size: .; cdr3_aa: CSAGNEQFF; cdr3_nt: TGCAGTGCTGGCAATGAGCAGTTCTTC
cdr3_length: 13; v_call: TRBV6-5; j_call: TRBJ2-7; d_call: .; clone_size: .; cdr3_aa: CASSYSKRGEQYF; cdr3_nt: TGTGCCAGCAGTTACTCAAAGAGGGGAGAGCAGTACTTC
cdr3_length: 15; v_call: TRBV5-1; j_call: TRBJ2-7; d_call: TRBD2; clone_size: .; cdr3_aa: CASSAGLAGEFEQYF; cdr3_nt: TGCGCCAGCAGCGCGGGACTAGCGGGAGAATTCGAGCAGTACTTC
cdr3_length: 15; v_call: TRBV19; j_call: TRBJ2-7; d_call: .; clone_size: few; cdr3_aa: CASSIGYIGPYEQYF; cdr3_nt: TGTGCCAGTAGTATAGGATACATAGGACCCTACGAGCAGTACTTC
cdr3_length: 14; v_call: TRBV2; j_call: TRBJ2-1; d_call: TRBD2; clone_size: .; cdr3_aa: CASSEGLGGNEQFF; cdr3_nt: TGTGCCAGCAGTGAAGGACTGGGGGGGAATGAGCAGTTCTTC